These 6 T cell receptor beta chains share one sample of origin, sequenced in a study of blood T cell repertoires in COVID-19. Only in-frame clones appear in the TCRdb table, and some are missing; sequencing was by immunoSEQ multiplex PCR. Among about 170,000 clones listed, 65% to 85% were seen once. Sequenced: peripheral blood. These receptors originate from a woman aged 70-85 years who had recovered from COVID-19.

The genes are TRBV6-6 and TRBJ1-2; tentative D call: TRBD1 (5 bases). Germline V CDR1 and CDR2: MNHNY, SVGAGI (reference sequence). This CDR3 comprises 14 residues. The V and J ends lost 7 bases and 2 bases respectively, with 14 bases between them. CDR3 coding DNA: TGTGCCAGCAAGGGGCCCCTGGGGAACTATGGCTACACCTTC. Translated: CASKGPLGNYGYTF.

The CDR3 loop is CATSDFRGVNYGYTF. The CDR3 bases are TGTGCCACCAGTGATTTCCGGGGGGTGAACTATGGCTACACCTTC. The rearrangement links TRBV24-1 to TRBJ1-2; possibly TRBD1 for D (5 bases). The CDR3 spans 15 residues. Trimming stripped 1 base from V and 2 bases from J, with 10 bases between. The V gene's germline CDR1 is KGHDR and CDR2 SFDVKD.

The chain has TRBV9 and TRBJ2-3; 7 nucleotides line up with TRBD1. V shed 4 bases, J shed 3 bases, and the junction held 8 bases outside the gene matches. The CDR3 has 15 amino acids. In germline, CDR1 is SGDLS, CDR2 YYNGEE. Here the CDR3 reads CASSPPGTATDTQYF. The CDR3 DNA is TGTGCCAGCAGCCCCCCCGGGACAGCTACAGATACGCAGTATTTT.

The chain joins TRBV9 to TRBJ1-1; D perhaps matches TRBD1 (6 bases). The CDR3 covers 15 residues. Germline loops: CDR1 SGDLS, CDR2 YYNGEE. Trimming pared 0 bases from V and 7 bases from J, leaving 16 bases between. This CDR3 reads CASSVAGQGHNEAFF. The CDR3 DNA sequence: TGTGCCAGCAGCGTAGCTGGGCAGGGGCATAATGAAGCTTTCTTT.

The V and J genes are TRBV2 and TRBJ2-7, with 12 positions matching TRBD2. After removal of 7 bases from V and 3 bases from J, the junction contained 10 bases not matched to a gene. CDR3 length: 16 amino acids. Germline loops: CDR1 SNHLY, CDR2 FYNNEI. CDR3 bases: TGTGCCAGCAACGGACTAGCGGGGCGAACGAACTACGAGCAGTACTTC. It yields the protein CASNGLAGRTNYEQYF. Drawing the rest from reference TRBV2 and TRBJ2-7, the complete variable domain is EPEVTQTPSHQVTQMGQEVILRCVPISNHLYFYWYRQILGQKVEFLVSFYNNEISEKSEIFDDQFSVERPDGSNFTLKIRSTKLEDSAMYFCASNGLAGRTNYEQYFGPGTRLTVT.

This CDR3 is CSASGGRQYTEAFF. DNA for the CDR3: TGCAGTGCTAGTGGGGGGCGGCAATACACTGAAGCTTTCTTT. This chain links TRBV20-1 with TRBJ1-1, with D maybe TRBD1 (6 bases). The germline V and J ends were trimmed by 3 bases and 3 bases, with 14 bases remaining between them. Looked up from germline, CDR1 is DFQATT and CDR2 is SNEGSKA (reference sequence). The CDR3 extends over 14 amino acids.